This TCR beta chain was found in a study of T-cell memory formation after mild COVID-19. In its sample, this clonotype was seen many times. Using its own MiXCR run on the 5' RACE reads, TCRdb lists one record per CDR3 protein. The sample yields some 120,000 distinct CDR3 sequences, about 17% seen once. In germline, CDR1 is KGHDR, CDR2 SFDVKD. V was clipped by 3 bases and J by 3 bases, with 10 bases between them. The CDR3 extends over 14 amino acids. Sequences were obtained from PBMCs or a T cell subset sorted from them (not recorded which). The chain employs TRBV24-1 and TRBJ2-5, with D perhaps TRBD1 or TRBD2 (5 bases each). This TCR was sampled from an adult woman who had mild COVID-19 (a few samples of this study predate the infection). Cell type and time point are not known. The CDR3 coding sequence is TGTGCCACCAGTGATCCGAGAGGGGAAGAGACCCAGTACTTC. Residues: CATSDPRGEETQYF.